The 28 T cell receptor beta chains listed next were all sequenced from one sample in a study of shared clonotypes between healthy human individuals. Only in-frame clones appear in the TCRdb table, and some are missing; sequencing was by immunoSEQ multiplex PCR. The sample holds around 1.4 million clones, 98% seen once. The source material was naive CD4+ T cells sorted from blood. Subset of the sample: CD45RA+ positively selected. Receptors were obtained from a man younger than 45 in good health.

The CDR3 spells CASSVATASGSLLAYNEQFF. In nucleotides, the CDR3 is TGTGCCAGCAGCGTAGCTACGGCTAGCGGGAGTCTTTTGGCCTACAATGAGCAGTTCTTC. The chain uses TRBV9 and TRBJ2-1; 10 positions match TRBD2. Germline CDR1 reads SGDLS; CDR2 reads YYNGEE. The CDR3 length is 20 residues. The V segment lost 0 bases and the J segment 2 bases; nucleotides outside the gene matches: 14. Full variable domain (missing parts from reference TRBV9 and TRBJ2-1): DSGVTQTPKHLITATGQRVTLRCSPRSGDLSVYWYQQSLDQGLQFLIQYYNGEERAKGNILERFSAQQFPDLHSELNLSSLELGDSALYFCASSVATASGSLLAYNEQFFGPGTRLTVL.

The CDR3 DNA sequence: TGTGCCAGCGCGGGGTTAAGGGATTCTAACTATGGCTACACCTTC. The encoded protein is CASAGLRDSNYGYTF. This sequence joins TRBV11-2 and TRBJ1-2; D unresolved. Germline V gene sequence: CDR1 SGHAT, CDR2 FQNNGV. This CDR3 spans 15 amino acids. Trimming stripped 8 bases from V and 0 bases from J, with 16 bases between.

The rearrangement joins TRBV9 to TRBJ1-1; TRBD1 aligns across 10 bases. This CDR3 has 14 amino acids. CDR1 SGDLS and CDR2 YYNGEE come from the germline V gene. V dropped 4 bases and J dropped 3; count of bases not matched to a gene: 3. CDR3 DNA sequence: TGTGCCAGCAGCCGACAGGGGGCTGACACTGAAGCTTTCTTT. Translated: CASSRQGADTEAFF.

CDR3 sequence: CASRGQANQPQHF. The CDR3 coding sequence is TGTGCCAGCAGGGGACAGGCTAATCAGCCCCAGCATTTT. V and J are TRBV6-1 and TRBJ1-5, with 8 nucleotides matching TRBD1. V was pared by 6 bases and J by 4 bases, with 2 bases of the junction left unmatched. The CDR3 runs 13 residues. In germline, CDR1 is MNHNS, CDR2 SASEGT.

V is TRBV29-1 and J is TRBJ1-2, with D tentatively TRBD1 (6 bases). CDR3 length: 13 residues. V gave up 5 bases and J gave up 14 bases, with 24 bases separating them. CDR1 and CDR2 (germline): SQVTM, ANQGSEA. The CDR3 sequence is CSVQTDRNLRLTF. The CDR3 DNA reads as TGCAGCGTTCAAACTGACAGGAACCTACGACTGACCTTC.

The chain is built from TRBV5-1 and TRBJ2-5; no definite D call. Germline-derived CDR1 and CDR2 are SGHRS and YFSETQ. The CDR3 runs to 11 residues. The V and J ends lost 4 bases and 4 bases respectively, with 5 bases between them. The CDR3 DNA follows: TGCGCCAGCAGCGGACCAGAGACCCAGTACTTC. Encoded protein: CASSGPETQYF.

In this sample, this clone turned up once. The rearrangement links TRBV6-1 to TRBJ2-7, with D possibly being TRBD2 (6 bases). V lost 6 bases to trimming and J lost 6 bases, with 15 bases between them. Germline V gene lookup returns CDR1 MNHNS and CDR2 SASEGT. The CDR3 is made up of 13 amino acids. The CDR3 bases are TGTGCCAGCAGCGCCAGCGGGTTCGGCGAGCAGTACTTC. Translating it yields CASSASGFGEQYF.

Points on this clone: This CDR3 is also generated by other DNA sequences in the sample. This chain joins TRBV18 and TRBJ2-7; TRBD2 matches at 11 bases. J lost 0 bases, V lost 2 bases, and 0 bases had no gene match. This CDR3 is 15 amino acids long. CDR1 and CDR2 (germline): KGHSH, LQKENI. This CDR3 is CASSPTSGSSYEQYF. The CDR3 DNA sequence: TGTGCCAGCTCACCAACTAGCGGGAGCTCCTACGAGCAGTACTTC.

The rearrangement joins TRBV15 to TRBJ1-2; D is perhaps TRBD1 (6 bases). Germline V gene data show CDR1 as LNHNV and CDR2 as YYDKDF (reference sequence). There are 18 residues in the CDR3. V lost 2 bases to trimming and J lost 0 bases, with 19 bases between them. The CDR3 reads CATSRKSDRPLANYGYTF. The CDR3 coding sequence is TGTGCCACCAGCAGAAAGTCAGACAGGCCGTTAGCTAACTATGGCTACACCTTC.

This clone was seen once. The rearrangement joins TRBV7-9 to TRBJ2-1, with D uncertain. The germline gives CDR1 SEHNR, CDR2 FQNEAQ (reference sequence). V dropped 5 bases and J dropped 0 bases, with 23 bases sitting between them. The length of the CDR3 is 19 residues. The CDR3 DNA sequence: TGTGCCAGCAGCCTTGCTATTGGTCCGACCACCAGCTCCTACAATGAGCAGTTCTTC. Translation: CASSLAIGPTTSSYNEQFF. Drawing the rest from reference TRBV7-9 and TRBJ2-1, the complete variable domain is DTGVSQNPRHKITKRGQNVTFRCDPISEHNRLYWYRQTLGQGPEFLTYFQNEAQLEKSRLLSDRFSAERPKGSFSTLEIQRTEQGDSAMYLCASSLAIGPTTSSYNEQFFGPGTRLTVL.

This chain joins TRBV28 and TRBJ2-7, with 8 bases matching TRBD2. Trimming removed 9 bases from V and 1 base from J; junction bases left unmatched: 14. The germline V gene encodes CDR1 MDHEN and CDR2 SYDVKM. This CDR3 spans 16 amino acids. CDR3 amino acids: CASLGLGARLSYEQYF. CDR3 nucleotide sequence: TGTGCCAGTTTGGGACTAGGGGCCCGACTATCCTACGAGCAGTACTTC.

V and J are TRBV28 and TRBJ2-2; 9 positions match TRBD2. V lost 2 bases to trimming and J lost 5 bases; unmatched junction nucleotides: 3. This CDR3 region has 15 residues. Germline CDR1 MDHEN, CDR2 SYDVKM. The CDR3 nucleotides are TGTGCCAGCAGTTTAACCCTAGCGGGGACCGGGGAGCTGTTTTTT. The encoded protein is CASSLTLAGTGELFF. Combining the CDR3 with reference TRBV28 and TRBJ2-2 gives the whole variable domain DVKVTQSSRYLVKRTGEKVFLECVQDMDHENMFWYRQDPGLGLRLIYFSYDVKMKEKGDIPEGYSVSREKKERFSLILESASTNQTSMYLCASSLTLAGTGELFFGEGSRLTVL.

CDR3 amino acids: CASSRDYPGEQYF. CDR3 DNA: TGTGCCAGTTCTCGGGACTACCCCGGCGAGCAGTACTTC. The chain recombines TRBV19 with TRBJ2-7; 7 bases map to TRBD2. There are 13 residues in the CDR3. V was pared by 8 bases and J by 6 bases, with 10 bases of the junction left unmatched. Germline values: CDR1 LNHDA, CDR2 SQIVND (reference sequence).

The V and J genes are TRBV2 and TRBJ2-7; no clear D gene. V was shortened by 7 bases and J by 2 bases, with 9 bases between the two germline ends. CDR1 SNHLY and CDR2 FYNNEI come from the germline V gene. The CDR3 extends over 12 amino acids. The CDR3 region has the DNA TGTGCCAGCACTCCAGACACCTACGAGCAGTACTTC. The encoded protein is CASTPDTYEQYF.

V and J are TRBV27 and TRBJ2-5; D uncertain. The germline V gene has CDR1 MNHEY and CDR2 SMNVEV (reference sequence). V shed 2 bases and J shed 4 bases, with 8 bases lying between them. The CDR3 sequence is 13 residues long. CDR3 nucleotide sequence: TGTGCCAGCAGTTTAAGGGTAGGAGAGACCCAGTACTTC. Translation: CASSLRVGETQYF.

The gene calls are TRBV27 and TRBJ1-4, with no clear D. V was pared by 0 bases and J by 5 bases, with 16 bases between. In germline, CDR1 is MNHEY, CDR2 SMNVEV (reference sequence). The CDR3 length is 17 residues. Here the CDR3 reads CASSLSSGGLDNEKLFF. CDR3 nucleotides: TGTGCCAGCAGTTTATCGAGTGGAGGGTTGGACAATGAAAAACTGTTTTTT.

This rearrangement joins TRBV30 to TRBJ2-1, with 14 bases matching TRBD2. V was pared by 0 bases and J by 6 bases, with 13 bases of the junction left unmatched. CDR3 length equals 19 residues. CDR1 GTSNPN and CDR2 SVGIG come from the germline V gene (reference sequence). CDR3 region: CAWSVRPGLAGELANEQFF. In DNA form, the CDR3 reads TGTGCCTGGAGTGTACGCCCGGGACTAGCGGGAGAGCTAGCCAATGAGCAGTTCTTC.

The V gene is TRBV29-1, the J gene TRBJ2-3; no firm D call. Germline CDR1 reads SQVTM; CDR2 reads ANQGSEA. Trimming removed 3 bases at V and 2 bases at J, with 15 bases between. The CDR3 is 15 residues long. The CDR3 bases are TGCAGCGTTGATAGCAGCCCCCGACCCACAGATACGCAGTATTTT. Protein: CSVDSSPRPTDTQYF.

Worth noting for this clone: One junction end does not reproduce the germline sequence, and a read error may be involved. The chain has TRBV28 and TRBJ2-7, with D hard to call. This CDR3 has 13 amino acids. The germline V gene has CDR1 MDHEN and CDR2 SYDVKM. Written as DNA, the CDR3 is TGTGCCAGCAGCCTTCCGGCTTCCTCCGAGCAGTACTTC. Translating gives CASSLPASSEQYF.

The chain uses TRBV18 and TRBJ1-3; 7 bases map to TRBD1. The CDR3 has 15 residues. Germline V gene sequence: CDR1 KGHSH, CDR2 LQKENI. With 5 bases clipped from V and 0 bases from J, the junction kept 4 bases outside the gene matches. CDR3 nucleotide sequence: TGTGCCAGCTCAGCGACAGGGAACTCTGGAAACACCATATATTTT. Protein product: CASSATGNSGNTIYF.

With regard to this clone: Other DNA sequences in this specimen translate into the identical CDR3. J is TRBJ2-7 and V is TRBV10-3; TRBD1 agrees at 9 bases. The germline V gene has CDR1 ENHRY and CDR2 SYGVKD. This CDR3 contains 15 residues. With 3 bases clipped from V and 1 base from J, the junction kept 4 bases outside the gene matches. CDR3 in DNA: TGTGCCATCAGTGACCGAGACAGGGGGTCCTACGAGCAGTACTTC. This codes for CAISDRDRGSYEQYF.

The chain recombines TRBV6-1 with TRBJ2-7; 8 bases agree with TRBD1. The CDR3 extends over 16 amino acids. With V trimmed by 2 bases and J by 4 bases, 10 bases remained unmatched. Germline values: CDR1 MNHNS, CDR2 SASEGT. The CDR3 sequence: CASSEPFRTGRYEQYF. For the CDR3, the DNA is TGTGCCAGCAGTGAACCTTTTAGGACAGGGCGATACGAGCAGTACTTC.

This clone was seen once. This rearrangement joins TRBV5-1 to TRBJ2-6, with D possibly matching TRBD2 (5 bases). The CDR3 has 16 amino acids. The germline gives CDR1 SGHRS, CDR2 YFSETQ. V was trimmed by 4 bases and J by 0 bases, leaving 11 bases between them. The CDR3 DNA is TGCGCCAGCAGCCTGCCCGGGAACTCTGGGGCCAACGTCCTGACTTTC. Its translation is CASSLPGNSGANVLTF. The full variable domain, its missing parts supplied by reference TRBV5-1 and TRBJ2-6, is KAGVTQTPRYLIKTRGQQVTLSCSPISGHRSVSWYQQTPGQGLQFLFEYFSETQRNKGNFPGRFSGRQFSNSRSEMNVSTLELGDSALYLCASSLPGNSGANVLTFGAGSRLTVL.

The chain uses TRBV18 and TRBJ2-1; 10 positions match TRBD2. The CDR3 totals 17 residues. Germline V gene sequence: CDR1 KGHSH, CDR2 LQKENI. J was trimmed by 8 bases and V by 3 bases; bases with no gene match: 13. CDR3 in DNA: TGTGCCAGCTCACCCAGGACAGGGACTAGCGCGGTAGATGAGCAGTTCTTC. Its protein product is CASSPRTGTSAVDEQFF.

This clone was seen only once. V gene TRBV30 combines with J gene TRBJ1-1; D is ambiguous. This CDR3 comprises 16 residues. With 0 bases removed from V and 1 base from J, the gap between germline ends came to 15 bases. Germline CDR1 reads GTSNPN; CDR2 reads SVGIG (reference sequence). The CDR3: CAWSVQLPAENTEAFF. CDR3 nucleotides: TGTGCCTGGAGTGTACAACTTCCCGCGGAGAACACTGAAGCTTTCTTT.

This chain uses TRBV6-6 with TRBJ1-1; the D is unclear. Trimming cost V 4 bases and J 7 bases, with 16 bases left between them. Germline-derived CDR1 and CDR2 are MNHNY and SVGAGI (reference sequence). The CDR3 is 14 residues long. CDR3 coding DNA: TGTGCCAGCAGTTCTCCCGGGTTTCGGGGTGAAGCTTTCTTT. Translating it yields CASSSPGFRGEAFF.

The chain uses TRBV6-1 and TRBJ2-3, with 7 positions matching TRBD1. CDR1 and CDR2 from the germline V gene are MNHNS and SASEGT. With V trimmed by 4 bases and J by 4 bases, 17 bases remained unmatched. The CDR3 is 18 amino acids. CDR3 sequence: CASSAIRGTEASSDTQYF. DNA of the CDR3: TGTGCCAGCAGTGCGATTCGAGGGACAGAGGCCTCCTCAGATACGCAGTATTTT.

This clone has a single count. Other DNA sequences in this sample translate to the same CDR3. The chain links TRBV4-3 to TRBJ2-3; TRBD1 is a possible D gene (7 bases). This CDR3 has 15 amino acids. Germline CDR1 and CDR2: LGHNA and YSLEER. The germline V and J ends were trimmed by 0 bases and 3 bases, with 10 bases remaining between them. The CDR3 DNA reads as TGCGCCAGCAGCCAAGACCCAGGGGGGACAGATACGCAGTATTTT. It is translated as CASSQDPGGTDTQYF.